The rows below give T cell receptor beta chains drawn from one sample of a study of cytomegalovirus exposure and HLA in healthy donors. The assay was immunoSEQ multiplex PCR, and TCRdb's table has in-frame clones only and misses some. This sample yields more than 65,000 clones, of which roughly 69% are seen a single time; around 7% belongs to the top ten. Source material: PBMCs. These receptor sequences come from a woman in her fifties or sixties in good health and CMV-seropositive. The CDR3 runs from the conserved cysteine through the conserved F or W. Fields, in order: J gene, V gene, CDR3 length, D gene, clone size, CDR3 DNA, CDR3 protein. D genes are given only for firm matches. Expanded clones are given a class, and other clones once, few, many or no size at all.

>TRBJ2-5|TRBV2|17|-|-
TGTGCCAGCAGCGCCCGAGGGCGGGGGCGGTGGCAAGAGACCCAGTACTTC
CASSARGRGRWQETQYF
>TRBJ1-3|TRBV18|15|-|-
TGTGCCAGCTCACCCGGTGAGCCCCCTGGAAACACCATATATTTT
CASSPGEPPGNTIYF
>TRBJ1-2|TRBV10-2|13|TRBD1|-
TGCGCCAGCGGGACAGGGGGCTACTATGGCTACACCTTC
CASGTGGYYGYTF
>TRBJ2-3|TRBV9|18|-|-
TGTGCCAGCAGCGTAGGTCCCAAACAGGGATGGGACACAGATACGCAGTATTTT
CASSVGPKQGWDTDTQYF
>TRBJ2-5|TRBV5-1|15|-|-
TGCGCCAGCAGCTTGCTCGGCAGGGGACAAGAGACCCAGTACTTC
CASSLLGRGQETQYF
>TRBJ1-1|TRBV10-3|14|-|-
TGTGCCATCAGTGTCGGGGGGGGGCACACTGAAGCTTTCTTT
CAISVGGGHTEAFF
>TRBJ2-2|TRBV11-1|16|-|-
TGTGCCAGCAGTCAAGAAGGGGACACAAACACCGGGGAGCTGTTTTTT
CASSQEGDTNTGELFF
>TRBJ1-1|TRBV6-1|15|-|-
TGTGCCAGCAGTGAAGATCGGGGAAAGAACACTGAAGCTTTCTTT
CASSEDRGKNTEAFF
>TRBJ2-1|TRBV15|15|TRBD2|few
TGTGCCACCAGCCCGGACGGGGGGGCTCACAATGAGCAGTTCTTC
CATSPDGGAHNEQFF
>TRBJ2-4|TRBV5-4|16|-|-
TGTGCCAGCAGCTTGAGCAGGACAGCTCCTCGAAACATTCAGTACTTC
CASSLSRTAPRNIQYF
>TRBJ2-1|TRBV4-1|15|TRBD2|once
TGCGCCAGCAGCCAAGTTCTAGCGGGATACAATGAGCAGTTCTTC
CASSQVLAGYNEQFF
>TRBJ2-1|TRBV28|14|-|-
TGTGCCAGCAGTTTTCGGGGTCGCTACAATGAGCAGTTCTTC
CASSFRGRYNEQFF
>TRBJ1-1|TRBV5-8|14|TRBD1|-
TGTGCCAGCAGCCCTAGGACAGGGAGTACTGAAGCTTTCTTT
CASSPRTGSTEAFF
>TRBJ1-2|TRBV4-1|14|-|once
TGCGCCAGCAGCCAAGATGGGCCCAGGCAGGGCTACACCTTC
CASSQDGPRQGYTF
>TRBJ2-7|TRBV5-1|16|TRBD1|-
TGCGCCAGCAGCTCGAACCCGGGACAGGGGACCTACGAGCAGTACTTC
CASSSNPGQGTYEQYF
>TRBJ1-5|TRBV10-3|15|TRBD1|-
TGTGCCATCAGTCGGGACAGCTATAGCAATCAGCCCCAGCATTTT
CAISRDSYSNQPQHF
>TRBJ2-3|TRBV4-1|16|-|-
TGCGCCAGCAGCCAAGACACGGGGTCCGGCGTCTTAACGCAGTATTTT
CASSQDTGSGVLTQYF
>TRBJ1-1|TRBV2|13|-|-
TGTGCCAGCAAGATGGACAGGAACACTGAAGCTTTCTTT
CASKMDRNTEAFF
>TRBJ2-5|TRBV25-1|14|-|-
TGTGCCAGCGCTCATCTGGGCGTGGGAGAGACCCAGTACTTC
CASAHLGVGETQYF
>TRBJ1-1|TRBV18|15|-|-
TGTGCCAGCTCACTTCACCAGGGGCTGAACACTGAAGCTTTCTTT
CASSLHQGLNTEAFF
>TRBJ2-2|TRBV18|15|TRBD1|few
TGTGCCAGCTCACCGGACCGGGACAGGGATTCGGAGCTGTTTTTT
CASSPDRDRDSELFF
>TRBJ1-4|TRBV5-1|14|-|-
TGCGCCAGCAGCTTTGCAGGGTCGGATGAAAAACTGTTTTTT
CASSFAGSDEKLFF
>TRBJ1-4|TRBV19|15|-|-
TGTGCCAGTAGAGCGGCGAGGCAGGGGACGGGAAAACTGTTTTTT
CASRAARQGTGKLFF
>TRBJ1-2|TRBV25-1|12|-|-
TGTGCCAGCAGCCTACAGACATCTGGCTACACCTTC
CASSLQTSGYTF
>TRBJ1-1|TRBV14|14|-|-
TGTGCCAGCAGCCATGTAAACATGAACACTGAAGCTTTCTTT
CASSHVNMNTEAFF
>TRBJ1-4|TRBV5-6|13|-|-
TGTGCCAGCAGCTTGCCATCTAATGAAAAACTGTTTTTT
CASSLPSNEKLFF
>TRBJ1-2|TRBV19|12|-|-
TGTGCCAGTAGATGGGAGAACTATGGCTACACCTTC
CASRWENYGYTF
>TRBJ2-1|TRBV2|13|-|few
TGTGCCAGCAGTCCGGGGTCGTACAATGAGCAGTTCTTC
CASSPGSYNEQFF
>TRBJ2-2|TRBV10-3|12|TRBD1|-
TGTGCCACTGACAGGGGTTCGGGGGAGCTGTTTTTT
CATDRGSGELFF
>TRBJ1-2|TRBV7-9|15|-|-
TGTGCCAGCAGCTCCGAGTTTAGTAAGGGGCTTGGCTACACCTTC
CASSSEFSKGLGYTF
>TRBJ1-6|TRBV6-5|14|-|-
TGTGCCAGCAGCCCCCTCTTACAGAATTCACCCCTCCACTTT
CASSPLLQNSPLHF
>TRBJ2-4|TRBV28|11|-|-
TGTGCCAGCCCCTCCCAAAACATTCAGTACTTC
CASPSQNIQYF
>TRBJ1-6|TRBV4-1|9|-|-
TGCGCCAGCGGTTGGACACTCCACTTT
CASGWTLHF
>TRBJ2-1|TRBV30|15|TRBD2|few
TGTGCCTGGAGCCATAAGGGACTAGCGGGGGGGAGACAGTTCTTC
CAWSHKGLAGGRQFF
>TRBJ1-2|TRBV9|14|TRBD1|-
TGTGCCAGCAGAAATACGGGACAGAACTATGGCTACACCTTC
CASRNTGQNYGYTF
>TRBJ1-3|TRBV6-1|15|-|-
TGTGCCAGCAGTGAAGCTTCCCCAGCTGGAAACACCATATATTTT
CASSEASPAGNTIYF
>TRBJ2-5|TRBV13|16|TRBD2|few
TGTGCCAGCAGCATTACTAGCGGGGGAAGGAAGGAGACCCAGTACTTC
CASSITSGGRKETQYF
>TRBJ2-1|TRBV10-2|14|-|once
TGCGCCAGTATTTCAGGAAGCTCCTACAATGAGCAGTTCTTC
CASISGSSYNEQFF
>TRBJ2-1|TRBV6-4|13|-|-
TGTGCCAGCAGTGACTCTTCGGTTGGTGAGCAGTTCTTC
CASSDSSVGEQFF
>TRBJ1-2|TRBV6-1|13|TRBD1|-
TGTGCCAGCTCATCGGGACAGACCTATGGCTACACCTTC
CASSSGQTYGYTF
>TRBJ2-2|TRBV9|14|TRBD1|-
TGTGCCAGCAGCGGGAGACAGGGTCGCGGGGAGCTGTTTTTT
CASSGRQGRGELFF
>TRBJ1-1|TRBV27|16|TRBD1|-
TGTGCCAGCAGTCCGACAGGGTGGAGGATGAACACTGAAGCTTTCTTT
CASSPTGWRMNTEAFF
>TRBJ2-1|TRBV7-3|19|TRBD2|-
TGTGCCAGCAGCTTAGGAGGAAGGGGACTAGCGGGGGTCCGGGGTGAGCAGTTCTTC
CASSLGGRGLAGVRGEQFF
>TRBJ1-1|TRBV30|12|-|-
TGTGCCTGGAGTCCCCGGGACACTGAAGCTTTCTTT
CAWSPRDTEAFF
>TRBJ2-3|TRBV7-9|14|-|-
TGTGCCAGCAGCTTAGGTCAGGGTACAGATACGCAGTATTTT
CASSLGQGTDTQYF
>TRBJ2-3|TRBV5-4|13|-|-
TGTGCCAGCAGCCCGGAGGTGGCCGATACGCAGTATTTT
CASSPEVADTQYF
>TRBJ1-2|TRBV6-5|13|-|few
TGTGCCAGCAGTTCAAGAGGGCTGATCGGCTACACCTTC
CASSSRGLIGYTF
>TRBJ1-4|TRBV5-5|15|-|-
TGTGCCAGCAGCTTCCAGGGCCGACTTGGGGAAAAACTGTTTTTT
CASSFQGRLGEKLFF
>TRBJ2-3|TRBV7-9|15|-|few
TGTGCCATCACCCTTCCAGGGGCGGGCACAGATACGCAGTATTTT
CAITLPGAGTDTQYF
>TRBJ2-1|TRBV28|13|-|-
TGTGCCAGCCACGTTAGCTCCTACAATGAGCAGTTCTTC
CASHVSSYNEQFF
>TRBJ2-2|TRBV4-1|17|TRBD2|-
TGCGCCAGCAGCCAAGGAACTAGCGGGGGGTACACCGGGGAGCTGTTTTTT
CASSQGTSGGYTGELFF
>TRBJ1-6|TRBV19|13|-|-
TGTGCCGGAAACGAGGGGGTCGGTTCACCCCTCCACTTT
CAGNEGVGSPLHF
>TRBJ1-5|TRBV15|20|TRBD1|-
TGTGCCACCAGCAGAGAAGTGTTGGGGACAGGGTACCCCTTTGGTCAGCCCCAGCATTTT
CATSREVLGTGYPFGQPQHF
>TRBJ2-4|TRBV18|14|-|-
TGTGCCAGCTCACCACTGGAGGCCAAAAACATTCAGTACTTC
CASSPLEAKNIQYF
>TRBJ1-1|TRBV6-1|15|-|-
TGTGCCAGCAGTGAAAGGCCCGGCGGAGGAACTGAAGCTTTCTTT
CASSERPGGGTEAFF
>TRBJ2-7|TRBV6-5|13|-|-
TGTGCCAGCGAAAAATTGGACAGCTACGAGCAGTACTTC
CASEKLDSYEQYF
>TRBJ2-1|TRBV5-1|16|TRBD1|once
TGCGCCAGCAGCGTGCATTCAGGGGGCAGTAGGAATGAGCAGTTCTTC
CASSVHSGGSRNEQFF
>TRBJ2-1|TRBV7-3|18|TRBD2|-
TGTGCCAGCAGCTCTGCTCCTCGAGGAGCGGGGGGTCACAATGAGCAGTTCTTC
CASSSAPRGAGGHNEQFF
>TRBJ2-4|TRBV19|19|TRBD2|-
TGTGCCAGTAGTATAAACGGGGTCCGGGGGGGCACGGTCAAAAACATTCAGTACTTC
CASSINGVRGGTVKNIQYF